This T cell receptor beta chain originates from a study of T cells after yellow fever vaccination (dated by TCRdb to between 2018 and 2021). Background on the whole study: Libraries from fractions with low cell numbers were prepared with the SMART-Seq v4 Ultra Low Input RNA kit. To follow T-cell clones before and after primary and booster YFV17D yellow fever vaccination, bulk TCR alpha and beta repertoires were sequenced over time. Blood was drawn at multiple timepoints before and after primary and secondary immunization, with bulk PBMC replicates and cell subsets isolated. Two healthy male donors, one aged 18 to 30 and one aged 30 to 40 years, were included in the cohort. Results the study describes overall, beyond this receptor: The study included only two donors, which limits how far the findings can be generalized. Compared with the primary T-cell response, the secondary T-cell response was weaker but faster, peaking on day 5 rather than day 15. A small fraction of clonotypes showed up in both the CD4 and CD8 compartments, probably as a result of convergent recombination. FACS-sorted repertoires could contain abundant contaminating clonotypes from the bulk population, so computational filtering was required. After the booster, most clones that had expanded after primary vaccination were detected again (about 95% of CD4 and around nine tenths of CD8), suggesting broad maintenance of memory.

What the treatment or condition label conveys for this sample: live attenuated yellow fever vaccine strain. PBMCs were isolated from peripheral blood using a standard Ficoll-Paque protocol. Dynabeads CD4 and CD8 positive selection kits were used to isolate the CD4 and CD8 T-cell fractions. TriZol was used to extract RNA from bulk PBMCs, CD4 and CD8 fractions, and dextramer-positive and dextramer-negative fractions. This clonotype was found many times. It lacks a known antigen. No per-base quality is available; no much larger clone lies one base away. The CDR3 holds 11 amino acids from the cysteine to the phenylalanine. The only DNA kept is the CDR3, 33 bases in frame from the first base. The germline V gene sets CDR1 to SGHTA and CDR2 to FQGNSA. V gives up 5 bases and J gives up 4 bases, and the segment between their germline ends measures 6 bases. TCR cDNA was synthesized by 5'RACE template switching, through which a universal primer site and unique molecular identifiers were introduced. Priming for cDNA synthesis came from both the TCR alpha and TCR beta constant segments. Two PCR steps were used to amplify libraries, with sample barcodes and sequencing adapters being added in the second step. Libraries were sequenced on Illumina HiSeq 2500 (2x100 bp) or NovaSeq (2x150 bp). Per the original workflow: MIGEC handled demultiplexing of reads and collapsing into UMI consensus sequences, while MiXCR performed V(D)J alignment. Vaccine-responding clonotypes were identified with edgeR using replicate PBMC samples, with FDR below 0.01 and a log2 fold change above 5 up to day 15 being required. Each bulk clonotype was labeled CD4 or CD8 based on which sequenced repertoire, CD4 or CD8, contained the clonotype at higher abundance. TCRdb cleaned the public reads at Q25 with fastp, built clones with MiXCR and kept in-frame beta chains. Identical CDR3 protein sequences are pooled into one entry, listed with their most common genes and DNA. Here the V and J calls rest on TCRdb's processing, not on the authors' analysis. The sample table contains under 150,000 distinct CDR3 sequences; only one count was recorded for around 7.7% of them. The ten most abundant clones make up less than 0.85% of the sample.

The sequenced sample was CD4+ T cells sorted from PBMCs, obtained 5 days after the yellow fever booster vaccination. This receptor was obtained from a man aged 25-40 years who received the YFV17D yellow fever vaccine. This chain joins TRBV7-2 to TRBJ2-7; confidence is insufficient to name the D gene. The DNA reads TGTGCCAGCAGCCAAGCGTACGAGCAGTACTTC. This encodes CASSQAYEQYF. Where the CDR3 stops, the reference TRBV7-2 and TRBJ2-7 genes take over; the full variable domain is GAGVSQSPSNKVTEKGKDVELRCDPISGHTALYWYRQSLGQGLEFLIYFQGNSAPDKSGLPSDRFSAERTGGSVSTLTIQRTQQEDSAVYLCASSQAYEQYFGPGTRLTVT.